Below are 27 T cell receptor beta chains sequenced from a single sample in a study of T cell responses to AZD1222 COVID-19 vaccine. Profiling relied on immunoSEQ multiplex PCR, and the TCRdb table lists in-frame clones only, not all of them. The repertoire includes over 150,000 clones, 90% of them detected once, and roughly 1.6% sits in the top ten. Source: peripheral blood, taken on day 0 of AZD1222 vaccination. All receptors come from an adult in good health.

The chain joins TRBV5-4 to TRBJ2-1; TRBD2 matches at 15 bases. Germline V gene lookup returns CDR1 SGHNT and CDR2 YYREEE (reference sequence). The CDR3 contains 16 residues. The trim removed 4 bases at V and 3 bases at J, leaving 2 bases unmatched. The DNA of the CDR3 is TGTGCCAGCAGCGGGACTAGCGGGGGGCTCTACAATGAGCAGTTCTTC. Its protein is CASSGTSGGLYNEQFF.

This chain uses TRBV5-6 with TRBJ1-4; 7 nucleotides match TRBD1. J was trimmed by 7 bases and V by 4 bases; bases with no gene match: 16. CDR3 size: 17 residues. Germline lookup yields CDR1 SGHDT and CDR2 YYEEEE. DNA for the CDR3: TGTGCCAGCAGCCTGGGCCTTATGAGGGGGCGCGGTGAAAAACTGTTTTTT. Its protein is CASSLGLMRGRGEKLFF.

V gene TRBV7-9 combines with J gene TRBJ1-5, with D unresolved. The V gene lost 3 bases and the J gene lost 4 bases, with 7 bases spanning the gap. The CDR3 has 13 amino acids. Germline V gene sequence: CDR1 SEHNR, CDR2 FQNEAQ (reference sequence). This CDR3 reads CASSFPGNQPQHF. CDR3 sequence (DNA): TGTGCCAGCAGCTTCCCCGGGAATCAGCCCCAGCATTTT. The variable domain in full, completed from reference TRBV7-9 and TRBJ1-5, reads DTGVSQNPRHKITKRGQNVTFRCDPISEHNRLYWYRQTLGQGPEFLTYFQNEAQLEKSRLLSDRFSAERPKGSFSTLEIQRTEQGDSAMYLCASSFPGNQPQHFGDGTRLSIL.

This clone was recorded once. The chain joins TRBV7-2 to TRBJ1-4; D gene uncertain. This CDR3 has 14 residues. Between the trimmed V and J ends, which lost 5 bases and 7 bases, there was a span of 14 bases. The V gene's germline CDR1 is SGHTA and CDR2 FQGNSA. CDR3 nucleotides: TGTGCCAGCAGCCCCGACATTGCGGCTGAAAAACTGTTTTTT. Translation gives CASSPDIAAEKLFF. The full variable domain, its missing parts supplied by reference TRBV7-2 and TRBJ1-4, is GAGVSQSPSNKVTEKGKDVELRCDPISGHTALYWYRQSLGQGLEFLIYFQGNSAPDKSGLPSDRFSAERTGGSVSTLTIQRTQQEDSAVYLCASSPDIAAEKLFFGSGTQLSVL.

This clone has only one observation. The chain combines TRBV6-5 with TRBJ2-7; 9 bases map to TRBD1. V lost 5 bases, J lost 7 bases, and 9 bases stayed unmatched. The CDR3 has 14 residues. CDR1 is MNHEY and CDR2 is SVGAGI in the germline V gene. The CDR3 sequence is CASSRTGDVLEQYF. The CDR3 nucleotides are TGTGCCAGCAGTCGGACAGGGGACGTGCTGGAGCAGTACTTC.

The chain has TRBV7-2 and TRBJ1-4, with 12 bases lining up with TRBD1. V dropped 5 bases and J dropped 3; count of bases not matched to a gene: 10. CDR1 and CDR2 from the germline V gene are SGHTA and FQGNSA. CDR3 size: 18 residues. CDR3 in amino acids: CASSHPGQGALPNEKLFF. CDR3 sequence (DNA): TGTGCCAGCAGCCACCCGGGACAGGGGGCGCTTCCTAATGAAAAACTGTTTTTT.

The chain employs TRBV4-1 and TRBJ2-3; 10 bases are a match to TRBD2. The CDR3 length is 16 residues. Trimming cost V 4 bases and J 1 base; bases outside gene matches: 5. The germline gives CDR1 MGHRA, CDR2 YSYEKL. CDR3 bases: TGCGCCAGCAGCCCTCGGACTAGCGGAGGCACAGATACGCAGTATTTT. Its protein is CASSPRTSGGTDTQYF.

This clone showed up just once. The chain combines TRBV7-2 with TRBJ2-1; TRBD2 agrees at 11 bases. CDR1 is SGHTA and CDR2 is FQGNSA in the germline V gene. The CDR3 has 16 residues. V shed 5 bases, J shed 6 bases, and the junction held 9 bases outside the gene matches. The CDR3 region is CASSPPGLADSNEQFF. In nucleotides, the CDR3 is TGTGCCAGCAGCCCTCCGGGACTAGCGGACAGCAATGAGCAGTTCTTC.

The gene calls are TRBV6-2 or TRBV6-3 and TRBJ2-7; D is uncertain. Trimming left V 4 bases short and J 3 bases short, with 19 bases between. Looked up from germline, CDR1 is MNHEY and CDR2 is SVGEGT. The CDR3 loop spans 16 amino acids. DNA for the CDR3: TGTGCCAGCAGTTTCCTCGGACGTAGAACCAACTACGAGCAGTACTTC. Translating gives CASSFLGRRTNYEQYF.

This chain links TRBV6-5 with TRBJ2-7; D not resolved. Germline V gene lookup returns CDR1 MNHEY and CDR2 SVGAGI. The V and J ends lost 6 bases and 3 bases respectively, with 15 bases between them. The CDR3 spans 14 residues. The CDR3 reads CASSRTQSSYEQYF. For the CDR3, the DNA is TGTGCCAGCAGCCGAACCCAGAGTAGCTACGAGCAGTACTTC.

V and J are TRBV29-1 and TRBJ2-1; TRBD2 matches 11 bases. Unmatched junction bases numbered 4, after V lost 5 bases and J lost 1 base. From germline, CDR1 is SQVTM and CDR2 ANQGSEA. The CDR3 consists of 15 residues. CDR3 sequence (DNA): TGCAGCGTTCCAACTAGCGGGGGTTCCTACAATGAGCAGTTCTTC. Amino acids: CSVPTSGGSYNEQFF.

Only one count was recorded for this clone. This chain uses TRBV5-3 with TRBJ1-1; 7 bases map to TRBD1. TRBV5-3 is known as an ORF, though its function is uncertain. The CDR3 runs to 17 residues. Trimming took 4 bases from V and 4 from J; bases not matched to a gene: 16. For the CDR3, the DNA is TGTGCCAGAAGCACACGACAGGGACAAACCGGGGGCACTGAAGCTTTCTTT. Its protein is CARSTRQGQTGGTEAFF.

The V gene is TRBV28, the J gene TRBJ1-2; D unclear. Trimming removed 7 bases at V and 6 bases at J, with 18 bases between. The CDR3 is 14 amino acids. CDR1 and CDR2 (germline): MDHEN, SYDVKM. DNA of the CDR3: TGTGCCAGCACTCTGCAGGTGGGAGGCAATGGCTACACCTTC. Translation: CASTLQVGGNGYTF.

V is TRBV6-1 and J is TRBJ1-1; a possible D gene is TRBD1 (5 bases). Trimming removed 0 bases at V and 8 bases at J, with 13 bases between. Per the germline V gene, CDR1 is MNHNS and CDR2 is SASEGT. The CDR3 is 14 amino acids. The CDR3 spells CASSEAGGTVEAFF. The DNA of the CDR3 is TGTGCCAGCAGTGAAGCTGGGGGGACGGTCGAAGCTTTCTTT.

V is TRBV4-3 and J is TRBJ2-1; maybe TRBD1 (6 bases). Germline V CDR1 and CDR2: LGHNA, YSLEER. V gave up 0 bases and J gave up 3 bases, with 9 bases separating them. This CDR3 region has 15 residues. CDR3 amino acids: CASSQDWTVYNEQFF. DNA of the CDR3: TGCGCCAGCAGCCAAGATTGGACAGTCTACAATGAGCAGTTCTTC.

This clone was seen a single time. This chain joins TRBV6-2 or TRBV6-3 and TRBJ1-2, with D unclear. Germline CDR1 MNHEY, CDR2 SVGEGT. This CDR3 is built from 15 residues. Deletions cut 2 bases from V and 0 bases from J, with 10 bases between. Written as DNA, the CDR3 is TGTGCCAGCAGTTACGAAGAGATTGCTAACTATGGCTACACCTTC. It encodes CASSYEEIANYGYTF.

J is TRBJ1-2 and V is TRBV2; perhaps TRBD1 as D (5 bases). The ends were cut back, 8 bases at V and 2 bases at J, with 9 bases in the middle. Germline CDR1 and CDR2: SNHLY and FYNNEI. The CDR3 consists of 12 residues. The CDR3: CASGGANYGYTF. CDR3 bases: TGTGCCAGCGGTGGGGCCAACTATGGCTACACCTTC. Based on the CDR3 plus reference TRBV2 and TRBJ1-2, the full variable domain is EPEVTQTPSHQVTQMGQEVILRCVPISNHLYFYWYRQILGQKVEFLVSFYNNEISEKSEIFDDQFSVERPDGSNFTLKIRSTKLEDSAMYFCASGGANYGYTFGSGTRLTVV.

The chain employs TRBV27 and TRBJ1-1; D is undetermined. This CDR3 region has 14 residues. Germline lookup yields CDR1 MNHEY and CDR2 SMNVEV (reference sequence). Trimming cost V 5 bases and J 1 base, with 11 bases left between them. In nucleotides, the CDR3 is TGTGCCAGCAGTGCGGTTACGAGGAACACTGAAGCTTTCTTT. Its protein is CASSAVTRNTEAFF.

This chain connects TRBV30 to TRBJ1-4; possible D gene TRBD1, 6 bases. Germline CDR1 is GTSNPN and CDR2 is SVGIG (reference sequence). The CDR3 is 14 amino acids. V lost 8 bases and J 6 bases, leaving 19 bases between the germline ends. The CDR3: CALNTGGADEKLFF. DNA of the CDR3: TGTGCCCTTAACACGGGGGGGGCTGATGAAAAACTGTTTTTT.

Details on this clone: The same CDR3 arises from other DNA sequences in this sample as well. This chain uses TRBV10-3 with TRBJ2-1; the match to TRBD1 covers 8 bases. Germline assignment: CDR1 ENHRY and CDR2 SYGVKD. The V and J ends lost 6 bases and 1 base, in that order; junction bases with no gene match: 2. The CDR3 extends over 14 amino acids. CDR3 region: CAIRGTGSYNEQFF. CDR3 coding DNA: TGTGCCATCAGGGGGACAGGATCCTACAATGAGCAGTTCTTC.

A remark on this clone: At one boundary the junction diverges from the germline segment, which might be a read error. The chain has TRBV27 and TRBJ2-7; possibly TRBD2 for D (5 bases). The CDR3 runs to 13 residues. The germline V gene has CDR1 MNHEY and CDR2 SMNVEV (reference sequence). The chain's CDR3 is CASSYGVAGSIAF. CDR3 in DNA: TGTGCCAGCAGTTACGGGGTGGCTGGCAGTATCGCCTTC.

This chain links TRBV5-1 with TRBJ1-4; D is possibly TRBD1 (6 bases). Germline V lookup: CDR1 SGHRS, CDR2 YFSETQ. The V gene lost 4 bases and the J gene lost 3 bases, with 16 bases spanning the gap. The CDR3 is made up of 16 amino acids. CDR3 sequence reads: CASSEYRVASNEKLFF. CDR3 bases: TGCGCCAGCAGCGAATACAGGGTAGCATCTAATGAAAAACTGTTTTTT.

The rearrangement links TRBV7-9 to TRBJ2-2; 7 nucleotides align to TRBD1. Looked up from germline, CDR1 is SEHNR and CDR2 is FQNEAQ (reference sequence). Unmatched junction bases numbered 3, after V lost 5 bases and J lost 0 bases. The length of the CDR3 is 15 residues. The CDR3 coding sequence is TGTGCCAGCAGCAAAGGGGGCGCGAACACCGGGGAGCTGTTTTTT. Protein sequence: CASSKGGANTGELFF.

This CDR3 is CASSYSRNHLEAFF. The CDR3 DNA sequence: TGTGCCAGCAGTTACTCGAGGAATCACCTTGAAGCTTTCTTT. The chain is built from TRBV6-5 and TRBJ1-1, with D hard to call. This CDR3 comprises 14 residues. Trimming stripped 0 bases from V and 7 bases from J, with 12 bases between. CDR1 MNHEY and CDR2 SVGAGI come from the germline V gene.

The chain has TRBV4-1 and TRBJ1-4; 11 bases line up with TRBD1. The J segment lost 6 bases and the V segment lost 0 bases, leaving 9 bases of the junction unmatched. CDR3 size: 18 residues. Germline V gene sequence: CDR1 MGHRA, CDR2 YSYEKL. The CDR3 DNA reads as TGCGCCAGCAGCCAAGATTGGGGACAGGGGGTCGGGGATGAAAAACTGTTTTTT. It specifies CASSQDWGQGVGDEKLFF.

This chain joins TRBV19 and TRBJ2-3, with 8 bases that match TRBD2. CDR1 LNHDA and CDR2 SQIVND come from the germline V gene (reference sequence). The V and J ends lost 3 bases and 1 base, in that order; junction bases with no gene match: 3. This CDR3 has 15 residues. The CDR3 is CASSMGSGGTDTQYF. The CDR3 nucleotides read TGTGCCAGTAGTATGGGTAGCGGGGGCACAGATACGCAGTATTTT.

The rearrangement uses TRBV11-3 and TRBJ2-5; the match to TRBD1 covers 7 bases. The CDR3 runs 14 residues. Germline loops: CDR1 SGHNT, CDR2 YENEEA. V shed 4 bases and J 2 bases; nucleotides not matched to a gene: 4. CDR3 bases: TGTGCCAGCAGCTACCCGACAGGGCAAGAGACCCAGTACTTC. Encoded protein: CASSYPTGQETQYF.